This TCR beta chain was sequenced for a study of shared clonotypes between healthy human individuals. Assay: immunoSEQ multiplex PCR; the TCRdb copy retains only in-frame clones and omits some. The sample shows 450,000 to 600,000 clones, 70% to 80% of them seen only once. The germline V and J ends were trimmed by 5 bases and 1 base, with 3 bases remaining between them. The germline gives CDR1 SEHNR, CDR2 FQNEAQ (reference sequence). The CDR3 covers 12 residues. V usage is TRBV7-9 and J usage is TRBJ1-3, with unresolved D. Source material: PBMCs. This receptor was identified in a woman between 35 and 50 years old in good health. Some clones in this sample may be carry-over from other donors' samples. The CDR3: CASSVSGNTIYF. The CDR3 region has the DNA TGTGCCAGCAGCGTGTCTGGAAACACCATATATTTT.